This T cell receptor (beta chain) was sequenced for a study of CD8+ T cells in alopecia areata. The CDR3 length is 14 residues. Germline CDR1 and CDR2: SNHLY and FYNNEI. V dropped 3 bases and J dropped 7; count of bases not matched to a gene: 6. Sequencing relied on a cDNA template that was reverse transcribed from extracted RNA. The method was immunoSEQ multiplex PCR; TCRdb's version includes in-frame clones alone and lacks a portion of them. Here the sample spans fewer than 150,000 clones, around two fifths being singletons. This rearrangement joins TRBV2 to TRBJ1-5, with 7 bases matching TRBD1. Sequenced input: CD4+ T cells sorted from blood. The TCR originated in a human donor with alopecia areata. This chain's CDR3 is CASSEQGEEQPQHF. CDR3 in DNA: TGTGCCAGCAGTGAGCAGGGGGAGGAACAGCCCCAGCATTTT.